This T cell receptor beta chain was identified during a study of blood T cell repertoires in COVID-19. Overall study context: Sites in the United States, Italy and Spain provided acute and convalescent COVID-19 samples. From T cells, B-cell-depleted T cells, or PBMCs came the material, which was cDNA or gDNA.

In the authors' workflow: Amplification of reference gene primers was used by the study to estimate nucleated cell counts. Clones were read by immunoSEQ multiplex PCR, and TCRdb kept only the in-frame ones, dropping some. That table gives V, J and clone size, and the DNA gave D and trimming. The data contain 200,000 to 250,000 clones, approximately 86% of them singletons. Per germline, CDR1 SGHAT and CDR2 FQNNGV. CDR3 length: 14 residues. Trimming cost V 4 bases and J 4 bases, with 13 bases left between them. The clonotype comes from an elderly woman with acute or convalescent COVID-19. The sample consisted of peripheral blood. V and J are TRBV11-2 and TRBJ1-1; D is possibly TRBD1 (6 bases). CDR3 region: CASSSDRISTEAFF. The CDR3 DNA reads as TGTGCCAGCAGCTCGGACAGAATCTCCACTGAAGCTTTCTTT.